These 16 T cell receptor beta chains originate from one sample sequenced in a study of T cell responses to AZD1222 COVID-19 vaccine. Produced via immunoSEQ multiplex PCR; TCRdb's table is partial and in-frame only. This table holds about 270,000 clones, almost 95% found once. Material: peripheral blood, obtained 28 days after the second AZD1222 dose. The source of these receptors is an adult who received the AZD1222 COVID-19 vaccine.

The CDR3 loop reads CASSLEPGYTGELFF. In nucleotides, the CDR3 is TGTGCCAGCAGCTTAGAGCCCGGATACACCGGGGAGCTGTTTTTT. The chain carries TRBV11-2 and TRBJ2-2; no firm D call. Trimming took off 0 bases at V and 3 bases at J, with 8 bases between the two ends. The CDR3 runs 15 residues. The germline V gene has CDR1 SGHAT and CDR2 FQNNGV.

The gene calls are TRBV28 and TRBJ2-1; 7 nucleotides agree with TRBD1. V shed 10 bases and J 6 bases; nucleotides not matched to a gene: 12. CDR1 is MDHEN and CDR2 is SYDVKM in the germline V gene. The CDR3 contains 14 residues. CDR3 loop: CAIVTGAGRNEQFF. CDR3 DNA: TGTGCCATCGTCACAGGGGCTGGTCGCAATGAGCAGTTCTTC.

The chain combines TRBV3-1 (or the pseudogene TRBV3-2) with TRBJ1-4; D is unresolved. Germline assignment: CDR1 LGHDT and CDR2 YNNKEL (reference sequence). The CDR3 loop spans 17 amino acids. Trimming pared 5 bases from V and 0 bases from J, leaving 16 bases between. DNA for the CDR3: TGTGCCAGCAGCGAAAGGGAGGGCCTCGCAACTAATGAAAAACTGTTTTTT. This sequence encodes CASSEREGLATNEKLFF.

This sequence joins TRBV9 and TRBJ2-2; tentatively, D is TRBD2 (6 bases). In germline, CDR1 is SGDLS, CDR2 YYNGEE. This CDR3 spans 15 amino acids. V was trimmed by 2 bases and J by 6 bases, leaving 14 bases between them. CDR3 amino acids: CASSVWSGEAGELFF. DNA of the CDR3: TGTGCCAGCAGCGTCTGGTCGGGAGAGGCCGGGGAGCTGTTTTTT.

The chain has TRBV6-4 and TRBJ2-2, with 10 bases aligning to TRBD1. The germline V gene encodes CDR1 MRHNA and CDR2 SNTAGT. The CDR3 extends over 14 amino acids. V trimming: 6 bases; J trimming: 7 bases; junction bases outside the gene matches: 5. CDR3 region: CASSAGTGVGELFF. In DNA form, the CDR3 reads TGTGCCAGCAGCGCCGGGACAGGGGTCGGGGAGCTGTTTTTT.

CDR3 coding DNA: TGTGCCATCAGGGAGGACACTGAAGCTTTCTTT. Its protein product is CAIREDTEAFF. The chain combines TRBV10-3 with TRBJ1-1; no clear D gene. Germline values: CDR1 ENHRY, CDR2 SYGVKD. Trimming took 6 bases from V and 3 from J, leaving 5 bases between them. The CDR3 contains 11 residues.

DNA of the CDR3: TGTGCCAGCTCACCCAGGGGGCATGTAGACGGTGAGCAGTTCTTC. Its protein product is CASSPRGHVDGEQFF. The rearrangement joins TRBV18 to TRBJ2-1, with 8 bases fitting TRBD1. CDR1 and CDR2 from the germline V gene are KGHSH and LQKENI. With 3 bases clipped from V and 9 bases from J, the junction kept 10 bases outside the gene matches. The CDR3 is 15 residues long. Using reference TRBV18 and TRBJ2-1 for the parts outside the CDR3, the full variable domain is NAGVMQNPRHLVRRRGQEARLRCSPMKGHSHVYWYRQLPEEGLKFMVYLQKENIIDESGMPKERFSAEFPKEGPSILRIQQVVRGDSAAYFCASSPRGHVDGEQFFGPGTRLTVL.

The gene calls are TRBV18 and TRBJ1-2; no reliable D call. Germline values: CDR1 KGHSH, CDR2 LQKENI. CDR3 size: 15 residues. Trimming shortened V by 3 bases and J by 0 bases, and 11 bases separated the two germline ends. The CDR3 sequence is CASSPGVPTNYGYTF. The CDR3 coding sequence is TGTGCCAGCTCACCTGGAGTTCCCACTAACTATGGCTACACCTTC.

CDR3 amino acids: CASTPTLSSYNEQFF. The CDR3 nucleotides read TGTGCCAGTACCCCGACATTAAGCTCCTACAATGAGCAGTTCTTC. V and J are TRBV19 and TRBJ2-1; the D is unclear. CDR1 and CDR2 from the germline V gene are LNHDA and SQIVND (reference sequence). V dropped 7 bases and J dropped 0 bases, with 13 bases sitting between them. This CDR3 is 15 amino acids long.

This clone appeared a single time. The chain combines TRBV6-5 with TRBJ1-4; D is ambiguous. Between the trimmed V and J ends, which lost 7 bases and 5 bases, there was a span of 14 bases. The CDR3 is 14 amino acids. The germline CDR1 and CDR2 sequences are MNHEY and SVGAGI. This CDR3 reads CASTVRWRNEKLFF. CDR3 nucleotide sequence: TGTGCCAGCACGGTGCGGTGGAGGAATGAAAAACTGTTTTTT.

The chain joins TRBV5-1 to TRBJ1-1; a possible D gene is TRBD1 (6 bases). Trimming took off 2 bases at V and 2 bases at J, with 10 bases between the two ends. Per the germline V gene, CDR1 is SGHRS and CDR2 is YFSETQ. The CDR3 runs to 14 residues. CDR3 region: CASSFGGTNTEAFF. The CDR3 bases are TGCGCCAGCAGCTTCGGAGGGACAAACACTGAAGCTTTCTTT.

The rearrangement uses TRBV4-3 and TRBJ2-7; weak D call: TRBD2 (6 bases). There are 14 residues in the CDR3. The germline V gene has CDR1 LGHNA and CDR2 YSLEER. V lost 4 bases, J lost 1 base, and 11 bases lay in between. CDR3 sequence (DNA): TGCGCCAGCAGCCGGGGGGACGGTTCCTACGAGCAGTACTTC. Protein: CASSRGDGSYEQYF.

This clone has just one count. The V call is TRBV5-1, the J call TRBJ1-5; 9 positions match TRBD1. The length of the CDR3 is 15 residues. The trim removed 4 bases at V and 3 bases at J, leaving 5 bases unmatched. From germline, CDR1 is SGHRS and CDR2 YFSETQ. The CDR3 DNA reads TGCGCCAGCAGCCCCGGGACAGGGTTCAATCAGCCCCAGCATTTT. It is translated as CASSPGTGFNQPQHF.

As DNA, the CDR3 is TGTGCCAGCAGGACGGGACAGGGAAATTCACCCCTCCACTTT. Its protein product is CASRTGQGNSPLHF. The genes are TRBV2 and TRBJ1-6; 9 nucleotides line up with TRBD1. Per germline, CDR1 SNHLY and CDR2 FYNNEI. The CDR3 has 14 residues. The V gene end was trimmed by 6 bases and the J gene end by 7 bases; junction bases not matched to a gene: 4.

The rearrangement joins TRBV25-1 to TRBJ2-2; 7 bases are shared with TRBD1. The CDR3 is 13 amino acids. V gave up 8 bases and J gave up 5 bases; unmatched junction bases: 5. Germline V gives CDR1 MGHDK, CDR2 SYGVNS. DNA of the CDR3: TGTGCCAGCCTCGGGACAGCAACCGGGGAGCTGTTTTTT. This sequence encodes CASLGTATGELFF.

This chain links TRBV7-2 with TRBJ1-1; 7 bases are a match to TRBD1. The germline gives CDR1 SGHTA, CDR2 FQGNSA. The V segment lost 3 bases and the J segment 3 bases; nucleotides outside the gene matches: 7. This CDR3 has 15 amino acids. The CDR3 DNA reads TGTGCCAGCAGCTTCTTCGCCGGGACAGACACTGAAGCTTTCTTT. It yields the protein CASSFFAGTDTEAFF.